A single sample is the source of the 5 T cell receptor beta chains below, sequenced in a study of shared clonotypes between healthy human individuals. The protocol was immunoSEQ multiplex PCR, while the TCRdb copy is restricted to in-frame clones and leaves out a portion. The data contain nearly 1,000,000 clones, approximately 80% of them singletons. The sequenced sample consisted of memory CD4+ T cells sorted from blood. The subset is: CD45RA-negative fraction. The origin of the receptors is a man between 18 and 35 years old in good health.

Here the CDR3 DNA reads TGTGCCAGCTCAGCGAGGGCAGCGAACACAGATACGCAGTATTTT. This translates into CASSARAANTDTQYF. This chain joins TRBV18 and TRBJ2-3, with D tentatively TRBD2 (5 bases). V lost 5 bases and J lost 2, with 14 bases in between. This CDR3 comprises 15 residues. Germline V gene data show CDR1 as KGHSH and CDR2 as LQKENI.

This chain connects TRBV18 to TRBJ2-7; 7 nucleotides match TRBD1. With V trimmed by 4 bases and J by 2 bases, 8 bases remained unmatched. This CDR3 has 15 residues. The germline CDR1 and CDR2 sequences are KGHSH and LQKENI. The DNA of the CDR3 is TGTGCCAGCTCACAGGACAGGATACAAACCTACGAGCAGTACTTC. Protein product: CASSQDRIQTYEQYF.

The chain uses TRBV5-1 and TRBJ2-6; D unclear. This CDR3 is built from 16 residues. From germline, CDR1 is SGHRS and CDR2 YFSETQ. V lost 4 bases and J 0 bases, leaving 11 bases between the germline ends. The CDR3 protein is CASSPDGSSGANVLTF. The CDR3 bases are TGCGCCAGCAGCCCGGACGGAAGCTCTGGGGCCAACGTCCTGACTTTC.

V usage is TRBV27 and J usage is TRBJ1-6; D is undetermined. The CDR3 length is 13 residues. Germline V gene sequence: CDR1 MNHEY, CDR2 SMNVEV (reference sequence). Between the trimmed V and J ends, which lost 7 bases and 5 bases, there was a span of 9 bases. The chain's CDR3 is CASTSHNNSPLHF. The DNA of the CDR3 is TGTGCCAGCACCTCCCATAATAATTCACCCCTCCACTTT.

J is TRBJ1-1 and V is TRBV7-6; 7 nucleotides match TRBD1. With 5 bases clipped from V and 8 bases from J, the junction kept 5 bases outside the gene matches. Per the germline V gene, CDR1 is SGHVS and CDR2 is FNYEAQ. The CDR3 runs to 12 residues. DNA for the CDR3: TGTGCCAGCAGCAATGACAGGGAGGAAGCTTTCTTT. This gives the protein CASSNDREEAFF.